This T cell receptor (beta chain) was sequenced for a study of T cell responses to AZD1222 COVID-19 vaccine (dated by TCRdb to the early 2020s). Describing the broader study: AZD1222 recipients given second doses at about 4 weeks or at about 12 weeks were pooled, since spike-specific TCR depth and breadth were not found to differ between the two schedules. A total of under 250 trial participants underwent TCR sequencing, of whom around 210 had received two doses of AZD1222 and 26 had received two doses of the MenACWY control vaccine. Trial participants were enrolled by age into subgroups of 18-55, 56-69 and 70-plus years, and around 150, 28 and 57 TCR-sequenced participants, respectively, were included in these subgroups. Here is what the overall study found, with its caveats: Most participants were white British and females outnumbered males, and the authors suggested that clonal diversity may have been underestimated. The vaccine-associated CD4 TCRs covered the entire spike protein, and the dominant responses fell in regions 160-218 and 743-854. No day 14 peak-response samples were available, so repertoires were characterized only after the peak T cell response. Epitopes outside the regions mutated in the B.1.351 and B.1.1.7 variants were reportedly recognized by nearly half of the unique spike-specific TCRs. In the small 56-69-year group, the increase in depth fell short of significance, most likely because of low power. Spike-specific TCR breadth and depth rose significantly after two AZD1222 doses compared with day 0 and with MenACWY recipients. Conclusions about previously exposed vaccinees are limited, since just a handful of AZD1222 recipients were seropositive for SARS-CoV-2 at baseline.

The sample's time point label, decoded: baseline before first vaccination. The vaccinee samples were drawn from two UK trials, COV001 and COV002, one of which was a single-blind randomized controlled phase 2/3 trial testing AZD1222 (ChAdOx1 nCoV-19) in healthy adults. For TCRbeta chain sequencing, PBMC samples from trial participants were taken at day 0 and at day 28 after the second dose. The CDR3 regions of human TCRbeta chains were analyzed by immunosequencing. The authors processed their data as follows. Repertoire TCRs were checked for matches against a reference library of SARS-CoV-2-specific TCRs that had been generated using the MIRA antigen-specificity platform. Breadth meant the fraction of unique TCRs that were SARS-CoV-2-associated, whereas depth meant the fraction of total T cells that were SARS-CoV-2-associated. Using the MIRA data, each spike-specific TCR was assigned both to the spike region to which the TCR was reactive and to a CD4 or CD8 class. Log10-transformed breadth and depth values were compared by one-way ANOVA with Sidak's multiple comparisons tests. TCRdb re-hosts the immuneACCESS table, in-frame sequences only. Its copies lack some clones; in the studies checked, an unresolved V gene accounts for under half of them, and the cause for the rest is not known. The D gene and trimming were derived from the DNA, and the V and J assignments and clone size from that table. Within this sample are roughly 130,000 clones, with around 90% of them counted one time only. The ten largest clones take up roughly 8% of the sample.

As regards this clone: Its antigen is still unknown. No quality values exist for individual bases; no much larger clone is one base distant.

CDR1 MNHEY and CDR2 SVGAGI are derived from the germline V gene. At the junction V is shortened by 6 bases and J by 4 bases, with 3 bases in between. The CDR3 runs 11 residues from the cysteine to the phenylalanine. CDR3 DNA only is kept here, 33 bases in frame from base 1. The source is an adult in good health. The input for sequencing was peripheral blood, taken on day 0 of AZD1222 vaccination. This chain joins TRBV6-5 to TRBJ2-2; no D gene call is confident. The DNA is TGTGCCAGCAGGGTCACCGGGGAGCTGTTTTTT. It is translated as CASRVTGELFF.